This TCR beta chain was retrieved from a study of shared clonotypes between healthy human individuals. Findings and limits, study-wide: In this cohort, only blood was sampled, and tissue repertoires likely differ. For sorted subsets, rarefaction showed incomplete sequencing despite large depth.

As to this clone: Its cognate antigen is unknown.

Germline CDR1 LNHDA, CDR2 SQIVND (reference sequence). The CDR3 covers 15 residues. J lost 11 bases, V lost 5 bases, and 10 bases had no gene match. Clones were read by immunoSEQ multiplex PCR, and TCRdb kept only the in-frame ones, dropping some. The sample holds about 1.5 million clones, roughly 96% seen once. The sequencing input was naive CD4+ T cells sorted from blood. Subset meaning: CD45RA+ positively selected. The chain uses TRBV19 and TRBJ2-6, with TRBD1 identical over 9 bases. This receptor was identified in a man aged 25 to 40 in good health. For the CDR3, the DNA is TGTGCCAGTAGTGGAACTAACAGGGGGCAGGACGTCCTGACTTTC. Translation gives CASSGTNRGQDVLTF.